This is a list of T cell receptor beta chains from one sample in a study of T cells after somatic rescue of genetic block. TCRdb's table, derived via immunoSEQ multiplex PCR, lists solely in-frame clones and lacks some. The data show tens of thousands of clones, with 85% to 90% seen just once and roughly 1.7% held by the top ten. Sequencing was carried out using peripheral blood mononuclear cells (PBMCs). The receptors here all came from a woman under 30. CDR3s include the opening cysteine and the closing phenylalanine or tryptophan. A D gene is named only where the DNA matches it firmly. Clone size, where shown, is once, few, many, or a class for clones that have expanded.

TRBD1 | TRBJ2-5 | TRBV10-3 | . | CAISESAQGDGRWTQYF | TGTGCCATCAGTGAGTCGGCACAGGGGGACGGTAGGTGGACCCAGTACTTC
. | TRBJ1-3 | TRBV28 | . | CASSLSRLGNTIYF | TGTGCCAGCAGTTTATCGCGGCTTGGAAACACCATATATTTT
. | TRBJ2-7 | TRBV5-1 | . | CASSLDPDRREQYF | TGCGCCAGCAGCTTGGACCCGGACCGTCGGGAGCAGTACTTC
. | TRBJ2-5 | TRBV5-6 | . | CASSLEGVETQYF | TGTGCCAGCAGCTTGGAAGGGGTAGAGACCCAGTACTTC
TRBD2 | TRBJ2-1 | TRBV5-4 | once | CASRPSGRSYNEQFF | TGTGCCAGCAGACCTAGCGGGCGCTCCTACAATGAGCAGTTCTTC
. | TRBJ2-7 | TRBV5-4 | . | CASSFHRGPYEQYF | TGTGCCAGCAGCTTTCACCGGGGGCCCTACGAGCAGTACTTC
. | TRBJ2-2 | TRBV6-6 | . | CASTLAQNTGELFF | TGTGCCAGCACCCTAGCGCAAAACACCGGGGAGCTGTTTTTT
. | TRBJ2-1 | TRBV6-5 | . | CASRRWNEQFF | TGTGCCAGCAGGAGATGGAATGAGCAGTTCTTC
TRBD1 | TRBJ2-2 | TRBV7-9 | . | CASSLIPDRGRGTGELFF | TGTGCCAGCAGCTTAATCCCGGACAGGGGGCGGGGCACCGGGGAGCTGTTTTTT
. | TRBJ2-5 | TRBV5-6 | once | CASSPSGTQYF | TGTGCCAGCAGCCCATCCGGGACCCAGTACTTC
TRBD2 | TRBJ2-3 | TRBV5-1 | . | CASSSDTLAGRLDTQYF | TGCGCCAGCAGCTCTGATACTCTAGCGGGGAGATTGGATACGCAGTATTTT
. | TRBJ1-2 | TRBV14 | . | CASSQDPGFGGYTF | TGTGCCAGCAGCCAAGATCCGGGTTTCGGGGGCTACACCTTC
TRBD2 | TRBJ2-1 | TRBV11-2 | . | CASSELPGLARYNEQFF | TGTGCCAGCAGCGAGTTGCCGGGACTAGCGCGTTACAATGAGCAGTTCTTC
. | TRBJ2-2 | TRBV7-9 | . | CASSLPGELFF | TGTGCCAGCAGCTTGCCCGGGGAGCTGTTTTTT
. | TRBJ2-5 | TRBV7-2 | . | CASSSAGGRGQETQYF | TGTGCCAGCAGCTCAGCTGGGGGTCGGGGGCAAGAGACCCAGTACTTC
. | TRBJ2-5 | TRBV10-3 | . | CAISGEETQYF | TGTGCCATCAGCGGAGAGGAGACCCAGTACTTC
TRBD1 | TRBJ1-1 | TRBV2 | . | CASSEKRPGQGPNTEAFF | TGTGCCAGCAGTGAAAAGCGCCCGGGACAGGGGCCGAACACTGAAGCTTTCTTT
TRBD1 | TRBJ2-4 | TRBV10-3 | . | CAISMDRGDIQYF | TGTGCCATCAGTATGGACAGGGGGGACATTCAGTACTTC
. | TRBJ1-4 | TRBV6-1 | . | CASSDPTATNEKLFF | TGTGCCAGCAGTGACCCCACTGCAACTAATGAAAAACTGTTTTTT
TRBD2 | TRBJ2-1 | TRBV5-4 | . | CASSLGSGLATNNEQFF | TGTGCCAGCAGCTTGGGTTCGGGACTAGCGACCAACAATGAGCAGTTCTTC
TRBD2 | TRBJ2-7 | TRBV7-9 | . | CASSQREKNEQYF | TGTGCCAGCAGCCAGCGGGAAAAAAACGAGCAGTACTTC
. | TRBJ2-7 | TRBV9 | . | CASSEGPMPGSSYEQYF | TGTGCCAGCAGCGAGGGACCCATGCCCGGGAGCTCCTACGAGCAGTACTTC
. | TRBJ2-1 | TRBV19 | . | CASSIGGNSYNEQFF | TGTGCCAGTAGTATTGGAGGGAATAGCTACAATGAGCAGTTCTTC
TRBD2 | TRBJ2-1 | TRBV7-9 | . | CASSSYSGLVNEQFF | TGTGCCAGCAGCTCTTACTCGGGACTAGTCAATGAGCAGTTCTTC
TRBD1 | TRBJ2-2 | TRBV5-1 | . | CASSPSGTGGTGELFF | TGCGCCAGCAGCCCCTCCGGGACAGGGGGCACCGGGGAGCTGTTTTTT